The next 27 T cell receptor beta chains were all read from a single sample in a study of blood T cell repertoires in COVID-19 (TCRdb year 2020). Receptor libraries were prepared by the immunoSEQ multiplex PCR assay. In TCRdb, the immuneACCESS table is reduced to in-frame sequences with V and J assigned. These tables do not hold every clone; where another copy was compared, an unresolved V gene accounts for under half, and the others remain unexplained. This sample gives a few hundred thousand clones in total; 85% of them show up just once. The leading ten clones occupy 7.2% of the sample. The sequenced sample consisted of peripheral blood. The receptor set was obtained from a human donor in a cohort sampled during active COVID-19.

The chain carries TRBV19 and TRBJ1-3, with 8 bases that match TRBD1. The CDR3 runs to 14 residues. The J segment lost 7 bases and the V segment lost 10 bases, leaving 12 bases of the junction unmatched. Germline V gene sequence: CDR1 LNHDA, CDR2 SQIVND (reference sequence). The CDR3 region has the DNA TGTGCCACCTCTTCCCCCGACAGGGGCAACACCATATATTTT. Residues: CATSSPDRGNTIYF.

The CDR3 is CASSWSNEQFF. In nucleotides, the CDR3 is TGTGCCAGCAGCTGGAGTAATGAGCAGTTCTTC. The gene calls are TRBV5-6 and TRBJ2-1; no clear D gene. V shed 3 bases and J shed 7 bases, with 5 bases lying between them. This CDR3 is built from 11 residues. Looked up from germline, CDR1 is SGHDT and CDR2 is YYEEEE.

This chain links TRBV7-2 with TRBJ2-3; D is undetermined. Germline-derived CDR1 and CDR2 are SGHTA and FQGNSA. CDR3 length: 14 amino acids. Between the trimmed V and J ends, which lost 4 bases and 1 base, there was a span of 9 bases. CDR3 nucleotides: TGTGCCAGCAGCTCCGTCGGTCGCACAGATACGCAGTATTTT. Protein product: CASSSVGRTDTQYF.

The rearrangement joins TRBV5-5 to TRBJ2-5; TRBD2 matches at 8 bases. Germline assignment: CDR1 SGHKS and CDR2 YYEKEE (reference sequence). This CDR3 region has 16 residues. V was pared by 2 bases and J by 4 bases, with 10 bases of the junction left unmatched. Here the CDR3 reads CASSFSGRAGGETQYF. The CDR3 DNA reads TGTGCCAGCAGCTTCAGCGGTCGGGCGGGGGGAGAGACCCAGTACTTC.

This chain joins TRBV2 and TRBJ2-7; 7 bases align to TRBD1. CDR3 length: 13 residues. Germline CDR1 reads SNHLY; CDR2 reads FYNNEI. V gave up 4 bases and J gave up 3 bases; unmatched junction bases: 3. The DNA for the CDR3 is TGTGCCAGCAGTGGGACAGGATTCTACGAGCAGTACTTC. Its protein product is CASSGTGFYEQYF.

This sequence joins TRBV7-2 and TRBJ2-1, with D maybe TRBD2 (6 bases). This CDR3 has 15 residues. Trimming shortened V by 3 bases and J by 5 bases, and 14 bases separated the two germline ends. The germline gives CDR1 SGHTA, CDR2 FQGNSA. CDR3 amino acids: CASSFSSRGDNEQFF. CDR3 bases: TGTGCCAGCAGCTTCTCTTCCCGCGGGGACAATGAGCAGTTCTTC.

The CDR3 reads CASSYTRRQYTEAFF. The CDR3 nucleotides read TGTGCCAGCAGCTATACCCGACGACAGTACACTGAAGCTTTCTTT. The chain is built from TRBV5-5 and TRBJ1-1; D is perhaps TRBD1 (5 bases). The CDR3 spans 15 residues. Deletions cut 3 bases from V and 3 bases from J, with 15 bases between. Germline CDR1 is SGHKS and CDR2 is YYEKEE (reference sequence).

The CDR3, as DNA: TGCGCCAGCATGGAGCAGTACACTGAAGCTTTCTTT. It is translated as CASMEQYTEAFF. The chain combines TRBV10-2 with TRBJ1-1; the D is unclear. Germline V CDR1 and CDR2: WSHSY, SAAADI. The CDR3 sequence is 12 residues long. V shed 7 bases and J shed 3 bases, with 9 bases lying between them.

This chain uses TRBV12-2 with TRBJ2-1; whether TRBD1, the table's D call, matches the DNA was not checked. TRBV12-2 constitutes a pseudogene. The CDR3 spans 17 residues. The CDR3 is CASRIRQGAYSYNEQFF. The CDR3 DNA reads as TGTGCAAGTCGCATACGACAGGGGGCCTATTCCTACAATGAGCAGTTCTTC.

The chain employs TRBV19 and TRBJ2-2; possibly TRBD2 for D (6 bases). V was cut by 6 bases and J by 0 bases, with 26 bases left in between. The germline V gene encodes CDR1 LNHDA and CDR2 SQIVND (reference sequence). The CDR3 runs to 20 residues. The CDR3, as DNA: TGTGCCAGTAGCCCTCTGACTGGAGGGGTCACTAATACGAACACCGGGGAGCTGTTTTTT. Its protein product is CASSPLTGGVTNTNTGELFF.

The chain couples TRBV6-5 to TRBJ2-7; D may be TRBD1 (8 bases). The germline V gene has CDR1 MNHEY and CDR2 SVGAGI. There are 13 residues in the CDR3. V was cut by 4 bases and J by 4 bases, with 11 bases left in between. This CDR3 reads CASSLQGGYEQYF. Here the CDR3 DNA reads TGTGCCAGCAGTTTACAGGGGGGGTACGAGCAGTACTTC.

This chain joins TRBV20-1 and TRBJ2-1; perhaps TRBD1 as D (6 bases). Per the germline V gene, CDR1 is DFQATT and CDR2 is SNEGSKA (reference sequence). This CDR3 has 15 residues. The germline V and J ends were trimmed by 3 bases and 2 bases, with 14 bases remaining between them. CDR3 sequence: CSASSRDNPYNEQFF. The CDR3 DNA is TGCAGTGCTAGTTCCCGGGACAACCCCTACAATGAGCAGTTCTTC.

This CDR3 is CASSAIPGLAADTQYF. In DNA form, the CDR3 reads TGTGCCAGCAGTGCCATCCCGGGACTAGCCGCAGATACGCAGTATTTT. This chain connects TRBV6-1 to TRBJ2-3, with 9 positions matching TRBD2. CDR3 length: 16 amino acids. The germline CDR1 and CDR2 sequences are MNHNS and SASEGT. J was trimmed by 4 bases and V by 4 bases; bases with no gene match: 9.

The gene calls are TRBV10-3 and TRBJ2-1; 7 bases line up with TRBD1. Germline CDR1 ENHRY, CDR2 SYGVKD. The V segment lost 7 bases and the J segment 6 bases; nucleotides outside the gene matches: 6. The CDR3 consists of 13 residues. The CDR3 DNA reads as TGTGCCATCAATCCCGACAGGGCCAATGAGCAGTTCTTC. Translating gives CAINPDRANEQFF.

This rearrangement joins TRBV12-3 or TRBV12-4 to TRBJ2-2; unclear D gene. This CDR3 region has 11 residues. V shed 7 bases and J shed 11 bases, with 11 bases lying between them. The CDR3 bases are TGTGCCAGCACCACAGCCGAAGAGCTGTTTTTT. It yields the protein CASTTAEELFF.

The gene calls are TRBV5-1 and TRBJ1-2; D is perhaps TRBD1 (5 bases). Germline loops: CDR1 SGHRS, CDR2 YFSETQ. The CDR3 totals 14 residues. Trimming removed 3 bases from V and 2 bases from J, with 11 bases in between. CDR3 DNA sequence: TGCGCCAGCAGCTCGGGGGGAGGGAACTATGGCTACACCTTC. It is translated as CASSSGGGNYGYTF.

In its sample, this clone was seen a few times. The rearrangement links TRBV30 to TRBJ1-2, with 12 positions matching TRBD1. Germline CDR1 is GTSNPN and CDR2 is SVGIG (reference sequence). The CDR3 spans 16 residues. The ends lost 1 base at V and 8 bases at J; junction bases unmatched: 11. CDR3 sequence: CAWSDTGTGGAYGYTF. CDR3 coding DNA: TGTGCCTGGAGTGATACCGGGACAGGGGGCGCATACGGCTACACCTTC.

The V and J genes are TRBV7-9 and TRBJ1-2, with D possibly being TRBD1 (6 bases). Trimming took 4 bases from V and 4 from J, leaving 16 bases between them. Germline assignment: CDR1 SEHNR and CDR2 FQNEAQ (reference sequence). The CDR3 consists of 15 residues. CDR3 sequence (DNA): TGTGCCAGCAGCTCCGAGATTCAGGGGAGCTATGGCTACACCTTC. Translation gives CASSSEIQGSYGYTF.

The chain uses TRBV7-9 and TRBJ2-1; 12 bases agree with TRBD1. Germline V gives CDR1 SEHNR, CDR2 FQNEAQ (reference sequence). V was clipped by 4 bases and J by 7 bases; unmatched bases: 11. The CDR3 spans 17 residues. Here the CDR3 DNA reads TGTGCCAGCAGCTCCAAGTGGGGGACAGGGGGCTTGAATGAGCAGTTCTTC. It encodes CASSSKWGTGGLNEQFF.

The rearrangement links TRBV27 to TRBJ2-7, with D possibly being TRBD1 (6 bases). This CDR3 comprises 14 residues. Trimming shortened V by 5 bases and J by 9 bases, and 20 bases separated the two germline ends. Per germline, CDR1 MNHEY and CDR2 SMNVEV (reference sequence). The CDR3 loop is CASSPGQFQSGQYF. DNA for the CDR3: TGTGCCAGCAGTCCCGGACAGTTCCAGAGCGGGCAGTACTTC.

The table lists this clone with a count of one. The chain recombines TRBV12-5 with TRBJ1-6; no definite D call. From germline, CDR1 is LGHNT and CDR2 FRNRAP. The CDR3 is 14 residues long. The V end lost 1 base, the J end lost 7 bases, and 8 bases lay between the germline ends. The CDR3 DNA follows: TGTGCTAGTGGTTTGGGGGAGGAAAATTCACCCCTCCACTTT. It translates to CASGLGEENSPLHF. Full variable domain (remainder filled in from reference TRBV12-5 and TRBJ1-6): DARVTQTPRHKVTEMGQEVTMRCQPILGHNTVFWYRQTMMQGLELLAYFRNRAPLDDSGMPKDRFSAEMPDATLATLKIQPSEPRDSAVYFCASGLGEENSPLHFGNGTRLTVT.

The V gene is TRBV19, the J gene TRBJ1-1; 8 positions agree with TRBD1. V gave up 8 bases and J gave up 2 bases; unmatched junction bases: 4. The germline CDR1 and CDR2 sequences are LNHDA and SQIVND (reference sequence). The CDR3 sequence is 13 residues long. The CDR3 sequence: CASLRGLNTEAFF. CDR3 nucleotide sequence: TGTGCCAGTCTCAGGGGGCTCAACACTGAAGCTTTCTTT.

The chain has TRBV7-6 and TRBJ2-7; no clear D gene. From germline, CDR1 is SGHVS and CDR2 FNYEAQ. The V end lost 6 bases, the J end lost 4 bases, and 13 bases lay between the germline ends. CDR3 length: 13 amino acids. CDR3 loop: CASSLGPFYEQYF. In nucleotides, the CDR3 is TGTGCCAGCAGTCTAGGCCCTTTTTACGAGCAGTACTTC.

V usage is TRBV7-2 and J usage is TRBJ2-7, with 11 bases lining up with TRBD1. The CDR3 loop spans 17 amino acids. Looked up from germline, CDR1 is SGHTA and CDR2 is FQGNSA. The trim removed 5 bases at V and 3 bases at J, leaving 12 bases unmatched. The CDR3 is CASSLGSPGQGDYEQYF. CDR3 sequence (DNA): TGTGCCAGCAGCCTAGGGAGTCCGGGACAGGGGGACTACGAGCAGTACTTC.

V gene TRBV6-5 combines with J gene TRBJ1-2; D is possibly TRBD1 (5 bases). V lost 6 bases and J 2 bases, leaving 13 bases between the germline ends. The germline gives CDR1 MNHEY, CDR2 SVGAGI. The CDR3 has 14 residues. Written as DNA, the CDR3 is TGTGCCAGCAGCGAGACAGAAGGGAACTATGGCTACACCTTC. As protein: CASSETEGNYGYTF.

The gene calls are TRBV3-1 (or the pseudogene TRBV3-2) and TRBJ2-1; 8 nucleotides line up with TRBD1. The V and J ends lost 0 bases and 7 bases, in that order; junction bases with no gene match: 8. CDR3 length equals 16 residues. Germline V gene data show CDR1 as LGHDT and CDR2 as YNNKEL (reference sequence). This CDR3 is CASSQERTGSRNEQFF. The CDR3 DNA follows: TGTGCCAGCAGCCAAGAGAGGACAGGGTCTAGGAATGAGCAGTTCTTC.

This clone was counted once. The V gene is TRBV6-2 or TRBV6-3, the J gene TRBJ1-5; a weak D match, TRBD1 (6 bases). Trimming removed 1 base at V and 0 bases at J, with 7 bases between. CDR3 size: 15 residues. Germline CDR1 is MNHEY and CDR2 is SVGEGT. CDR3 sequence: CASSYWGPSNQPQHF. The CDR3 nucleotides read TGTGCCAGCAGTTACTGGGGGCCTAGCAATCAGCCCCAGCATTTT.